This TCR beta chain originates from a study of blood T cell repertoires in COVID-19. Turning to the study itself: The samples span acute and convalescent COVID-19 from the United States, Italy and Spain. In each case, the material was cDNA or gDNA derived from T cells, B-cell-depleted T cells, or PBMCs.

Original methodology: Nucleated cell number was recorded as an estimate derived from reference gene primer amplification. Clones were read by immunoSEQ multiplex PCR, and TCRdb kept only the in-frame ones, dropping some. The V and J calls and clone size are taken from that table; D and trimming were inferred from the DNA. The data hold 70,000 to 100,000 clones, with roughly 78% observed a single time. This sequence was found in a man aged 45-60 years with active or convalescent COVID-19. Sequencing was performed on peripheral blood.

CDR3 residues: CASSQGQGIGEKLFF. CDR3 coding DNA: TGTGCCAGCAGCCAAGGACAGGGGATTGGGGAAAAACTGTTTTTT. This chain uses TRBV3-1 (or the pseudogene TRBV3-2) with TRBJ1-4, with TRBD1 matching over 8 bases. The CDR3 is 15 amino acids. The V segment lost 1 base and the J segment 8 bases; nucleotides outside the gene matches: 6. CDR1 and CDR2 from the germline V gene are LGHDT and YNNKEL (reference sequence).